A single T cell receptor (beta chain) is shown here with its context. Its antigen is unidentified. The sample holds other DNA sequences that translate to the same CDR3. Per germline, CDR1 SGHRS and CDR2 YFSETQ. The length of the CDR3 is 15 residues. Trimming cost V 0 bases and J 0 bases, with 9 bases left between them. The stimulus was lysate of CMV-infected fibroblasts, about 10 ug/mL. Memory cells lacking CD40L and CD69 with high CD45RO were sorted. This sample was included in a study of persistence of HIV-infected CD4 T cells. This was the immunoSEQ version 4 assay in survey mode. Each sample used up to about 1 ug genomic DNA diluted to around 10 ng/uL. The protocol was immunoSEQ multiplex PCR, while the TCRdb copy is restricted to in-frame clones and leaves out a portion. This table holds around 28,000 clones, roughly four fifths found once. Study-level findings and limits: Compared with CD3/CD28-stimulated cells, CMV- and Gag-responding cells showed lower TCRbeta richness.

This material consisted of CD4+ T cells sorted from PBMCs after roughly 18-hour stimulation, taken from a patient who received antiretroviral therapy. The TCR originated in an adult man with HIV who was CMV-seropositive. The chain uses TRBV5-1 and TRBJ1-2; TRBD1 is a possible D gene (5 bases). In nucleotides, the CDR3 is TGCGCCAGCAGCTTGGTTCCAGGGCCTAACTATGGCTACACCTTC. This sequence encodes CASSLVPGPNYGYTF.